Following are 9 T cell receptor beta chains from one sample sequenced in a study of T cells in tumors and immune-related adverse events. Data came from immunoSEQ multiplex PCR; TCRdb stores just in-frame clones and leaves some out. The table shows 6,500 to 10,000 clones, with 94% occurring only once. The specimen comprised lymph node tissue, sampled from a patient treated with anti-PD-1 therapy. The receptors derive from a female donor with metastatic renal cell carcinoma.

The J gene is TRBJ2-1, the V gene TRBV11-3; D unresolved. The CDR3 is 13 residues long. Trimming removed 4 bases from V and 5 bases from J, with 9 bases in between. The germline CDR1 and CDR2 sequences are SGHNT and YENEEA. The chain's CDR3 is CASSSNWDNEQFF. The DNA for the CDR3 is TGTGCCAGCAGCTCAAATTGGGACAATGAGCAGTTCTTC.

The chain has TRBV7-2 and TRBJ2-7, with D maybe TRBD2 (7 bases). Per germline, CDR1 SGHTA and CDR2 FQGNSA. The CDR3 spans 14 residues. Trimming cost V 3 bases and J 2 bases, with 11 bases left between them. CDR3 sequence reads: CASSFEGGTYEQYF. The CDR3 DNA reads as TGTGCCAGCAGCTTTGAGGGGGGGACCTACGAGCAGTACTTC.

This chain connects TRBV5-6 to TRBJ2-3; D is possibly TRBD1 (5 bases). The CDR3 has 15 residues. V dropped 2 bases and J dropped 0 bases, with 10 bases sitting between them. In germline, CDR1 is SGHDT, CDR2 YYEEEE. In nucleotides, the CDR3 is TGTGCCAGCAGCTTTGACAGAACTAGCACAGATACGCAGTATTTT. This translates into CASSFDRTSTDTQYF.

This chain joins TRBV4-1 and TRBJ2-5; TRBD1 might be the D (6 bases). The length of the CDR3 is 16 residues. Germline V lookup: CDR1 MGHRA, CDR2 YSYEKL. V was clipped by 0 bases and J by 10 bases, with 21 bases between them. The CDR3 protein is CASSQEGYFMEGGQYF. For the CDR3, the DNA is TGCGCCAGCAGCCAAGAAGGTTACTTTATGGAAGGGGGCCAGTACTTC.

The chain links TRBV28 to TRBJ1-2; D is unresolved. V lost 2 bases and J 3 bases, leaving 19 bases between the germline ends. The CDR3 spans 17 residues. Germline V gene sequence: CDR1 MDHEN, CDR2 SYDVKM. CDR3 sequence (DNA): TGTGCCAGCAGTTTACCAACGATGAAAGAAGGGTACTATGGCTACACCTTC. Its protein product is CASSLPTMKEGYYGYTF.

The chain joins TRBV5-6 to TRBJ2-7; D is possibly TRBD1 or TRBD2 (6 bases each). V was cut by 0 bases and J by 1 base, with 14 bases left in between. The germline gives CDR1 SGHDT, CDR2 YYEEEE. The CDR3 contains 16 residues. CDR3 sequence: CASSLDAGQPSYEQYF. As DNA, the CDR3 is TGTGCCAGCAGCTTGGATGCGGGACAACCATCCTACGAGCAGTACTTC.

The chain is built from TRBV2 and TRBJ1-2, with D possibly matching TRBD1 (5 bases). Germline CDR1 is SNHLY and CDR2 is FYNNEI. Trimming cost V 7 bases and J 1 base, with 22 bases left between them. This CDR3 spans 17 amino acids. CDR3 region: CASTGTAHQWVNYGYTF. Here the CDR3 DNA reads TGTGCCAGCACCGGGACGGCTCATCAGTGGGTTAACTATGGCTACACCTTC.

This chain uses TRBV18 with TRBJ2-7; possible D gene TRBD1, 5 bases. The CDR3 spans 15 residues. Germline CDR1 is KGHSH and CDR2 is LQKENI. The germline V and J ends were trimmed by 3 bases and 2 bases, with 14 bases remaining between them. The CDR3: CASSPPAGAAYEQYF. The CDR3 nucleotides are TGTGCCAGCTCACCCCCCGCTGGGGCGGCCTACGAGCAGTACTTC.

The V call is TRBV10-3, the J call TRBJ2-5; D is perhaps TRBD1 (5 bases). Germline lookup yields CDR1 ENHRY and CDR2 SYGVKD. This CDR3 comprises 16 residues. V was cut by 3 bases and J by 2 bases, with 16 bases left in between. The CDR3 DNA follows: TGTGCCATCAGTGAAGGGGCGACTGTTGGGCAAGAGACCCAGTACTTC. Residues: CAISEGATVGQETQYF.